This T cell receptor beta chain was documented in a study of control samples from healthy donors and cancer patients. The germline gives CDR1 MNHEY, CDR2 SVGAGI. V lost 6 bases, J lost 8 bases, and 9 bases stayed unmatched. The CDR3 loop spans 13 amino acids. Only in-frame clones appear in the TCRdb table, and some are missing; sequencing was by immunoSEQ multiplex PCR. The repertoire holds some 120,000 clones, with under 95% as singletons. The rearrangement uses TRBV6-5 and TRBJ1-2, with 7 bases fitting TRBD1. The sequenced sample consisted of PBMCs. The TCR was taken from a man over 45 with head and neck cancer. CDR3 nucleotides: TGTGCCAGCAGGGGCTACAGGGGACAAGGCTACACCTTC. Protein sequence: CASRGYRGQGYTF.